These 11 T cell receptor beta chains were all obtained from the same sample, sequenced in a study of read filtering for tumor transcriptome and immune sequencing. From about 400 ng of RNA, a library with molecular barcoded alpha/delta and beta/gamma adaptors was made. TCRdb used MiXCR to reprocess the reads, holding one entry per CDR3 protein. The table has tens of thousands of distinct CDR3 sequences, 20% to 25% seen once. The sequenced sample was a population of CD138-negative cells sorted from bone marrow. The receptors here all came from a donor at least 40 years old with multiple myeloma.

This clonotype was counted many times. The chain recombines TRBV12-3 or TRBV12-4 with TRBJ2-1; the match to TRBD2 covers 12 bases. J lost 8 bases, V lost 8 bases, and 10 bases had no gene match. The CDR3 extends over 15 amino acids. The DNA of the CDR3 is TGTGCCAGCGCCACCACCGGACTAGCGGGGTATGAGCAGTTCTTC. Translation gives CASATTGLAGYEQFF.

A word on this clonotype: This sequence may be a read error, since a much larger clone differs from it by one base. The chain employs TRBV7-8 and TRBJ2-7; D might be TRBD1 (5 bases). The CDR3 consists of 13 residues. Germline assignment: CDR1 SGHVS and CDR2 FQNEAQ. The CDR3 loop reads CPSSSTQATVQYF. CDR3 coding DNA: TGTCCCAGCAGCTCGACACAGGCTACGGTGCAGTACTTC. Using reference TRBV7-8 and TRBJ2-7 for the parts outside the CDR3, the full variable domain is GAGVSQSPRYKVAKRGQDVALRCDPISGHVSLFWYQQALGQGPEFLTYFQNEAQLDKSGLPSDRFFAERPEGSVSTLKIQRTQQEDSAVYLCPSSSTQATVQYFGPGTRLTVT.

The chain is built from TRBV6-6 and TRBJ1-3; no clear D gene. Trimming pared 5 bases from V and 0 bases from J, leaving 17 bases between. Per the germline V gene, CDR1 is MNHNY and CDR2 is SVGAGI (reference sequence). The CDR3 runs 17 residues. The CDR3 nucleotides read TGTGCCAGCAGTCCTGCCCGATTACGTGTCTCTGGAAACACCATATATTTT. This gives the protein CASSPARLRVSGNTIYF.

Here the CDR3 DNA reads TGTGCCAGTAGTATGAACCCCGGGCTAGATACGCAGCATTTT. It encodes CASSMNPGLDTQHF. The chain combines TRBV19 with TRBJ2-3; no clear D. The DNA end lines up better with TRBJ1-5; the J call may be wrong. This CDR3 comprises 14 residues. Looked up from germline, CDR1 is LNHDA and CDR2 is SQIVND (reference sequence).

The chain joins TRBV7-2 to TRBJ1-4; 9 bases are shared with TRBD1. Losses at the gene ends were 6 bases for V and 8 bases for J; bases not matched to a gene: 7. This CDR3 is 14 amino acids long. Germline-derived CDR1 and CDR2 are SGHTA and FQGNSA. CDR3: CASSHTGGEEKLFF. CDR3 coding DNA: TGTGCCAGCAGTCACACAGGGGGCGAAGAAAAACTGTTTTTT.

Of note for this clonotype: Just one base apart from a much larger clone, this may be a read error. The rearrangement joins TRBV12-3 or TRBV12-4 to TRBJ1-4; D gene uncertain. Deletions cut 5 bases from V and 4 bases from J, with 11 bases between. The length of the CDR3 is 14 residues. CDR3 sequence: CASSGGGINEKLFF. As DNA, the CDR3 is TGTGCCAGCAGTGGCGGCGGAATTAATGAAAAACTGTTTTTT.

This clonotype was seen repeatedly, ten times or more. This may stem from a read error, because a much larger clone lies one nucleotide away. The rearrangement links TRBV2 to TRBJ2-1, with D unclear. Trimming stripped 1 base from V and 4 bases from J, with 5 bases between. Germline lookup yields CDR1 SNHLY and CDR2 FYNNEI. This CDR3 region has 13 residues. CDR3 in amino acids: CASSEGIYNEQFF. CDR3 coding DNA: TGTGCCAGCAGTGAAGGCATTTACAATGAGCAGTTCTTC.

A remark on this clonotype: A much more abundant neighbour one base away suggests this may be a read error. This is likely a read error, given that the CDR3 carries no conserved phenylalanine or tryptophan at its end. The chain has TRBV7-6 and TRBJ1-1, with D unresolved. The germline CDR1 and CDR2 sequences are SGHVS and FNYEAQ. The CDR3 runs 13 residues. Trimming left V 3 bases short and J 4 bases short, with 9 bases between. This CDR3 reads CASSFDVVTEAFI. In DNA form, the CDR3 reads TGTGCCAGCAGCTTTGACGTAGTCACTGAAGCTTTCATT.

In this sample, this clonotype turned up many times. The rearrangement uses TRBV5-1 and TRBJ1-4, with D unresolved. Germline values: CDR1 SGHRS, CDR2 YFSETQ. The V gene lost 0 bases and the J gene lost 5 bases, with 8 bases spanning the gap. This CDR3 comprises 14 residues. The CDR3 DNA follows: TGCGCCAGCAGCTTGGACAGTAGGAATGAAAAACTGTTTTTT. Translating gives CASSLDSRNEKLFF. The full variable domain, in which reference TRBV5-1 and TRBJ1-4 provide the parts outside the CDR3, is KAGVTQTPRYLIKTRGQQVTLSCSPISGHRSVSWYQQTPGQGLQFLFEYFSETQRNKGNFPGRFSGRQFSNSRSEMNVSTLELGDSALYLCASSLDSRNEKLFFGSGTQLSVL.

This clonotype was seen ten or more times. V usage is TRBV11-3 and J usage is TRBJ2-3; D remains ambiguous. Trimming removed 4 bases at V and 6 bases at J, with 11 bases between. The CDR3 has 13 amino acids. Germline V gene data show CDR1 as SGHNT and CDR2 as YENEEA. Here the CDR3 DNA reads TGTGCCAGCAGCTCCGAGTCGAGGGATACGCAGTATTTT. Translation: CASSSESRDTQYF.

On this clonotype itself: A much larger clone differs from this one at a single base, so this may be a read error. The V call is TRBV5-4, the J call TRBJ2-3, with 11 bases that match TRBD2. Germline CDR1 and CDR2: SGHNT and YYREEE (reference sequence). The CDR3 is 16 amino acids. The CDR3 region has the DNA TGTGCCAGCAGCGTTAGACTAGCGGGGAGCACAGATACGCGGTATTTT. Encoded protein: CASSVRLAGSTDTRYF. The whole variable domain, remainder taken from reference TRBV5-4 and TRBJ2-3, is ETGVTQSPTHLIKTRGQQVTLRCSSQSGHNTVSWYQQALGQGPQFIFQYYREEENGRGNFPPRFSGLQFPNYSSELNVNALELDDSALYLCASSVRLAGSTDTRYFGPGTRLTVL.